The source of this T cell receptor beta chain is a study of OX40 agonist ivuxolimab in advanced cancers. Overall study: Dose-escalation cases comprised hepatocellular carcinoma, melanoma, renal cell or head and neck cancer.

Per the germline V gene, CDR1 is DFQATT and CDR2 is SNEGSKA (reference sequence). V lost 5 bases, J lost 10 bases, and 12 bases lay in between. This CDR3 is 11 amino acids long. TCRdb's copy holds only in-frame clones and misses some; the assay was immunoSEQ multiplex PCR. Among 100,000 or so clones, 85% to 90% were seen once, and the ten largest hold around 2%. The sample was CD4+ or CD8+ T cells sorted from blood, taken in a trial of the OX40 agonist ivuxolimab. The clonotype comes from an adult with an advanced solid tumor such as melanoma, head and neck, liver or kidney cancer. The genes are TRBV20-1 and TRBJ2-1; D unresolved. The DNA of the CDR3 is TGCAGTGCTTACCGGGCGGAAGAGCAGTTCTTC. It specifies CSAYRAEEQFF.